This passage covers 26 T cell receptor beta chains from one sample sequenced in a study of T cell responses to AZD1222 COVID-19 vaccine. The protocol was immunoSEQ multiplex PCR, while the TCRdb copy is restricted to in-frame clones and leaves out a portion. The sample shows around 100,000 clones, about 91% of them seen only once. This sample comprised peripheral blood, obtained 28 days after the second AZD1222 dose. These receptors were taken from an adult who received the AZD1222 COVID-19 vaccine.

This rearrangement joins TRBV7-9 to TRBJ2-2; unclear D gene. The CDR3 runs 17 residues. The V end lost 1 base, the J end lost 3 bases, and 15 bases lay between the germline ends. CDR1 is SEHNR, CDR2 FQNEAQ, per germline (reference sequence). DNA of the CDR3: TGTGCCAGCAGCTTAGTTTCCGACCCTATCTACACCGGGGAGCTGTTTTTT. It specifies CASSLVSDPIYTGELFF.

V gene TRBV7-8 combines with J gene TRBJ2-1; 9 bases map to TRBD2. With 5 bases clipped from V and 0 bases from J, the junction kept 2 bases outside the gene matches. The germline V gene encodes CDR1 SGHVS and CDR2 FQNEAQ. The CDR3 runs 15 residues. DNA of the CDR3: TGTGCCAGCAGCCCACTAGCGGGCTCCTACAATGAGCAGTTCTTC. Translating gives CASSPLAGSYNEQFF.

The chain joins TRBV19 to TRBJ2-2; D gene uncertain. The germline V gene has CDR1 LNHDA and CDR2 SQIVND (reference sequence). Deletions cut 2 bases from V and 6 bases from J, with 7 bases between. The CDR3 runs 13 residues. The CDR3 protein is CASSIIIPGELFF. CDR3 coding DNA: TGTGCCAGTAGTATAATCATTCCCGGGGAGCTGTTTTTT.

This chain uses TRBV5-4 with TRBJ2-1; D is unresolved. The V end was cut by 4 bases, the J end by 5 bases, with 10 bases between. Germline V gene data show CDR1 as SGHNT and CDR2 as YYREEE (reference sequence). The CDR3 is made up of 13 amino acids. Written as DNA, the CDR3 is TGTGCCAGCAGCCCTCTCGGCCACAATGAGCAGTTCTTC. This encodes CASSPLGHNEQFF.

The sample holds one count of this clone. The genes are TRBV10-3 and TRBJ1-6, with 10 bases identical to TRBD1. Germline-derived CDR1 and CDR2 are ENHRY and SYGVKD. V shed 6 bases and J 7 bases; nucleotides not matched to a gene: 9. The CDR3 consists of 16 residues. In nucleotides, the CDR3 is TGTGCCATCAGGACAGGGGGCGTTAGTCGCAATTCACCCCTCCACTTT. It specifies CAIRTGGVSRNSPLHF.

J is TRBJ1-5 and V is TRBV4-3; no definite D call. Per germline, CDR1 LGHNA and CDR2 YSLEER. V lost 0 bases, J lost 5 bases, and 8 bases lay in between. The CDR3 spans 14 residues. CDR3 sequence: CASSQDFGDQPQHF. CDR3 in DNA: TGCGCCAGCAGCCAAGATTTCGGGGATCAGCCCCAGCATTTT.

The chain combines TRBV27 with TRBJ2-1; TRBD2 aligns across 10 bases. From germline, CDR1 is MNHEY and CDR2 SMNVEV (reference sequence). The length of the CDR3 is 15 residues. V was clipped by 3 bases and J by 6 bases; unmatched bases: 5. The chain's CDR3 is CASSFGLAALNEQFF. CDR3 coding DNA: TGTGCCAGCAGTTTTGGACTAGCGGCTCTCAATGAGCAGTTCTTC.

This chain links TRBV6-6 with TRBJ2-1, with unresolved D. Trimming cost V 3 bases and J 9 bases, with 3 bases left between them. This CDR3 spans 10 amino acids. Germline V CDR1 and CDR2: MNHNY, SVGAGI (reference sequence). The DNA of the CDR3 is TGTGCCAGCAGTTATGGTGAGCAGTTCTTC. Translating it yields CASSYGEQFF.

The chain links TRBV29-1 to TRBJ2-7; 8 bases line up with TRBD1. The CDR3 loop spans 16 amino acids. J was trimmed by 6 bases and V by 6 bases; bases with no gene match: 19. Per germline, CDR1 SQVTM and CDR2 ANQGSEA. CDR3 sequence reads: CSVKTFSTGVDGEQYF. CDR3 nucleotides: TGCAGCGTGAAAACTTTTTCGACAGGGGTGGACGGCGAGCAGTACTTC.

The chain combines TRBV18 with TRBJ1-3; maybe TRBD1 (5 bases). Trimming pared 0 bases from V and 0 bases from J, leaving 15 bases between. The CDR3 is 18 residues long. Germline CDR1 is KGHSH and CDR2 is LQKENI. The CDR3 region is CASSPPISQGSSGNTIYF. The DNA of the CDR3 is TGTGCCAGCTCACCACCAATTAGCCAGGGTAGCTCTGGAAACACCATATATTTT.

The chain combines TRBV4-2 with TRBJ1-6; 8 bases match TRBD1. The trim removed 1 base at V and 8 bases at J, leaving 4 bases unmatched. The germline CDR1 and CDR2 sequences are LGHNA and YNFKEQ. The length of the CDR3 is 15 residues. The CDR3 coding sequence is TGTGCCAGCAGCCAAGGCACAGGGGGACATTCACCCCTCCACTTT. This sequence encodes CASSQGTGGHSPLHF.

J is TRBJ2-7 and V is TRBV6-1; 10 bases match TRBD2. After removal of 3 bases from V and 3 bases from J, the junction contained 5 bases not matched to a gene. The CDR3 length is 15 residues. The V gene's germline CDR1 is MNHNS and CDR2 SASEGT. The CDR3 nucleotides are TGTGCCAGCAGTGAGGAGCGGGGGGGCCTCTACGAGCAGTACTTC. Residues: CASSEERGGLYEQYF.

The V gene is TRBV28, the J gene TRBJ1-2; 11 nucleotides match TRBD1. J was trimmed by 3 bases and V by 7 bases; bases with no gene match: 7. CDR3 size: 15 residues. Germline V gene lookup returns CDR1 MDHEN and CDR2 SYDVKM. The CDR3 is CASTSGGQGDYGYTF. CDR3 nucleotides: TGTGCCAGCACCTCGGGGGGACAGGGGGACTATGGCTACACCTTC.

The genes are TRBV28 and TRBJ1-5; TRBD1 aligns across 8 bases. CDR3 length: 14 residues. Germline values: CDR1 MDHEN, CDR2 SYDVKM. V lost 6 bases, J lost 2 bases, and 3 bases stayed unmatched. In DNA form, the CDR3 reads TGTGCCAGCAGCACAGGGGGACGCAATCAGCCCCAGCATTTT. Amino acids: CASSTGGRNQPQHF.

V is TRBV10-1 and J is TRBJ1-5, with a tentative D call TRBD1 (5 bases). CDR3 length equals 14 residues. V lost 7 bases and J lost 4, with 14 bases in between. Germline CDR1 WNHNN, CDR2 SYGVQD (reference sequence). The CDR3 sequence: CASIKGRGNQPQHF. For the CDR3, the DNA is TGCGCCAGCATTAAGGGGCGAGGGAATCAGCCCCAGCATTTT.

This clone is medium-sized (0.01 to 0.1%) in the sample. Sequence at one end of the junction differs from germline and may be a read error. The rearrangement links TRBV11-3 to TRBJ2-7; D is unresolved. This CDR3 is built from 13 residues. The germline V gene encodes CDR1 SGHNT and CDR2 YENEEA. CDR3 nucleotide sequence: TGTGCCAGCAGCGCACGTCACTCCGACGAGCAGTACTTC. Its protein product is CASSARHSDEQYF.

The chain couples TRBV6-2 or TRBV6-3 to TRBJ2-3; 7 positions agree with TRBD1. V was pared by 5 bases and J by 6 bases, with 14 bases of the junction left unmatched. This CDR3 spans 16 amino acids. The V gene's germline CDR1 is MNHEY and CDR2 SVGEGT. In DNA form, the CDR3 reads TGTGCCAGCAGTAAAACCACGACAGGGTTTCTCGATACGCAGTATTTT. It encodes CASSKTTTGFLDTQYF.

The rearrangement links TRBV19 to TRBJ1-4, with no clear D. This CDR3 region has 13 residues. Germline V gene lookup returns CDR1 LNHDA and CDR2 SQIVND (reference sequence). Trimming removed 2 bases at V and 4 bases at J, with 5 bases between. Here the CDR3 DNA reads TGTGCCAGTAGTATACAGGTTAATGAAAAACTGTTTTTT. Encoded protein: CASSIQVNEKLFF.

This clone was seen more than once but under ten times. The CDR3 region has the DNA TGTGCCATCAGTGACGGGGACGGGGTGAACACTGAAGCTTTCTTT. Its translation is CAISDGDGVNTEAFF. This chain connects TRBV10-3 to TRBJ1-1, with TRBD1 as a possible D gene (5 bases). The CDR3 totals 15 residues. Looked up from germline, CDR1 is ENHRY and CDR2 is SYGVKD. Trimming pared 3 bases from V and 0 bases from J, leaving 11 bases between.

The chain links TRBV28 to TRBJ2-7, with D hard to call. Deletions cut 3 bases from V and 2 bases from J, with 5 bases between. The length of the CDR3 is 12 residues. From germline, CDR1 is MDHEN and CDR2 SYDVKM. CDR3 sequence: CASSLGTYEQYF. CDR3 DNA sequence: TGTGCCAGCAGTTTGGGGACCTACGAGCAGTACTTC.

The DNA for the CDR3 is TGTGCCAGCACCTCCTATTCGGCCAACAATGAGCAGTTCTTC. This gives the protein CASTSYSANNEQFF. This chain links TRBV7-9 with TRBJ2-1; D gene ambiguous. The V gene's germline CDR1 is SEHNR and CDR2 FQNEAQ (reference sequence). Trimming stripped 7 bases from V and 5 bases from J, with 15 bases between. The CDR3 sequence is 14 residues long.

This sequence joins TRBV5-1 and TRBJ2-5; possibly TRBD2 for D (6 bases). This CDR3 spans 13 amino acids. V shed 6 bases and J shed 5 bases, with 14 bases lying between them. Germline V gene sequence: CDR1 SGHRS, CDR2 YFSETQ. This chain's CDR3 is CASTEGRPETQYF. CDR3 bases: TGCGCCAGCACCGAAGGGAGGCCGGAGACCCAGTACTTC.

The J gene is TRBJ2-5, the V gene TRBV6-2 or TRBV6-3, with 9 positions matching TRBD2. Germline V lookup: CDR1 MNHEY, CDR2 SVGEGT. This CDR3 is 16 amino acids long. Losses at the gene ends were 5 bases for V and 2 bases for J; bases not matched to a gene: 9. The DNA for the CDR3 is TGTGCCAGCAGTACAGAAGCGGGGGGCTTACAAGAGACCCAGTACTTC. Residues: CASSTEAGGLQETQYF.

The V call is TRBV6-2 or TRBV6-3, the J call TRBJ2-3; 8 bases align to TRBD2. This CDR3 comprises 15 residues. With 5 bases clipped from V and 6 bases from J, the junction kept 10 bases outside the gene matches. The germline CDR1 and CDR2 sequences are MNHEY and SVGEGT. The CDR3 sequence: CASSPLGGASDTQYF. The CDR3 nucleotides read TGTGCCAGCAGTCCACTCGGGGGGGCCAGTGATACGCAGTATTTT.

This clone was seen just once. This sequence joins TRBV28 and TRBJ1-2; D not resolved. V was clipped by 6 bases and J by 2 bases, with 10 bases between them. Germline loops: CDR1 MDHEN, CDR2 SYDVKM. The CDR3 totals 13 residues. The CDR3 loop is CASRLDGNYGYTF. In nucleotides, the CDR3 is TGTGCCAGCAGGTTGGACGGGAACTATGGCTACACCTTC.

CDR3 in amino acids: CASSLSGSGNTIYF. CDR3 nucleotides: TGTGCCAGCAGCTTATCAGGCTCTGGAAACACCATATATTTT. The rearrangement joins TRBV7-3 to TRBJ1-3; D is unresolved. V shed 2 bases and J shed 0 bases, with 5 bases lying between them. This CDR3 region has 14 residues. CDR1 is SGHTA, CDR2 FQGTGA, per germline.